This TCR beta chain stems from a study of blood T cell repertoires in COVID-19. Study at large: In each case, the material was cDNA or gDNA derived from T cells, B-cell-depleted T cells, or PBMCs.

Measured with immunoSEQ multiplex PCR; TCRdb has only the in-frame clones, and not every one. The sample contains 250,000 to 350,000 clones, 90% of which appear only once. Assignments of participants to cohorts depended upon their own reported clinical history. With V trimmed by 11 bases and J by 6 bases, 16 bases remained unmatched. Germline CDR1 ENHRY, CDR2 SYGVKD. The CDR3 has 15 amino acids. This chain uses TRBV10-3 with TRBJ2-3; the match to TRBD1 covers 8 bases. The source is a woman aged 18-29 years with acute COVID-19. Sequences were obtained from PBMCs or T cells enriched from blood (not recorded which). CDR3 bases: TGTGCCTCGGCATCCAGGGGGCAAGTAACGGATACGCAGTATTTT. Protein product: CASASRGQVTDTQYF.